These 22 T cell receptor beta chains were all obtained from the same sample, sequenced in a study of blood T cell repertoires in COVID-19 (dated by TCRdb to 2018 to 2021). Libraries were prepared through the immunoSEQ multiplex PCR assay. TCRdb retrieved this table from immuneACCESS and kept in-frame rearrangements only. Not all clones are present; in checked studies, unresolved V genes account for under half, and no reason is known for the remainder. In all, the sample holds tens of thousands of clones, and 81% of those were seen once. Approximately 5.7% of the sample is taken by the ten largest. The sample comprised peripheral blood. The receptors were gathered from a woman aged 60 to 75 with acute or convalescent COVID-19.

Comment on this clone: Other DNA sequences of this sample code for an identical CDR3. This chain connects TRBV5-1 to TRBJ2-7; 8 bases align to TRBD2. V lost 3 bases, J lost 1 base, and 3 bases stayed unmatched. CDR1 is SGHRS and CDR2 is YFSETQ in the germline V gene. The CDR3 length is 14 residues. The CDR3 loop reads CASSSTSGSYEQYF. Written as DNA, the CDR3 is TGCGCCAGCAGCTCCACTAGCGGTTCCTACGAGCAGTACTTC. Full variable domain (remainder filled in from reference TRBV5-1 and TRBJ2-7): KAGVTQTPRYLIKTRGQQVTLSCSPISGHRSVSWYQQTPGQGLQFLFEYFSETQRNKGNFPGRFSGRQFSNSRSEMNVSTLELGDSALYLCASSSTSGSYEQYFGPGTRLTVT.

In this sample, this clone turned up once. The chain combines TRBV11-2 with TRBJ2-5; D may be TRBD2 (6 bases). There are 14 residues in the CDR3. Germline CDR1 and CDR2: SGHAT and FQNNGV. Trimming cost V 1 base and J 5 bases, with 11 bases left between them. The CDR3 loop is CASSLAGLGETQYF. CDR3 DNA sequence: TGTGCCAGCAGCTTAGCGGGACTTGGGGAGACCCAGTACTTC.

This clone was seen only a few times. The V gene is TRBV6-5, the J gene TRBJ1-6; possible D gene TRBD1, 6 bases. Trimming removed 5 bases from V and 6 bases from J, with 14 bases in between. The V gene's germline CDR1 is MNHEY and CDR2 SVGAGI. This CDR3 is built from 15 residues. CDR3 nucleotides: TGTGCCAGCAGTCCCCGAGAGGGGGTTAATTCACCCCTCCACTTT. Protein sequence: CASSPREGVNSPLHF.

J is TRBJ1-4 and V is TRBV9; 8 nucleotides line up with TRBD1. The CDR3 runs 15 residues. V was clipped by 0 bases and J by 8 bases; unmatched bases: 6. Germline V lookup: CDR1 SGDLS, CDR2 YYNGEE. The CDR3 here is CASSVGATGDEKLFF. The CDR3 nucleotides read TGTGCCAGCAGCGTAGGTGCGACAGGGGACGAAAAACTGTTTTTT.

The chain recombines TRBV6-4 with TRBJ2-7; D not resolved. Germline CDR1 is MRHNA and CDR2 is SNTAGT. The CDR3 is made up of 12 amino acids. The ends were cut back, 3 bases at V and 6 bases at J, with 9 bases in the middle. The DNA of the CDR3 is TGTGCCAGCAGTGATAACCGCGGCGAGCAGTACTTC. Its translation is CASSDNRGEQYF.

The gene calls are TRBV3-1 (or the pseudogene TRBV3-2) and TRBJ2-7; no reliable D call. Germline V CDR1 and CDR2: LGHDT, YNNKEL (reference sequence). Trimming cost V 1 base and J 6 bases, with 7 bases left between them. This CDR3 region has 12 residues. CDR3: CASSQVSVEQYF. The DNA of the CDR3 is TGTGCCAGCAGCCAAGTATCAGTCGAGCAGTACTTC.

The rearrangement uses TRBV18 and TRBJ1-4, with a weak D call TRBD1 (6 bases). CDR1 is KGHSH and CDR2 is LQKENI in the germline V gene. CDR3 length equals 14 residues. V was trimmed by 8 bases and J by 5 bases, leaving 15 bases between them. The CDR3 DNA reads TGTGCCAGCGGGCTACAGGGAAGGAATGAAAAACTGTTTTTT. Protein product: CASGLQGRNEKLFF.

This clone occurred a few times. This chain joins TRBV2 and TRBJ1-4; unclear D gene. The CDR3 sequence is 15 residues long. The germline gives CDR1 SNHLY, CDR2 FYNNEI. Trimming stripped 6 bases from V and 6 bases from J, with 17 bases between. The CDR3 DNA sequence: TGTGCCAGCAGCAATGGGCAGGCGCACGATGAAAAACTGTTTTTT. Its translation: CASSNGQAHDEKLFF.

The chain combines TRBV5-1 with TRBJ2-7, with D maybe TRBD2 (7 bases). This CDR3 is 15 amino acids long. Germline assignment: CDR1 SGHRS and CDR2 YFSETQ. V was pared by 3 bases and J by 5 bases, with 18 bases between. The DNA of the CDR3 is TGCGCCAGCAGCTCAAGTCCACAGGGAGGGGACGAGCAGTACTTC. Protein product: CASSSSPQGGDEQYF. Looking up the rest from reference TRBV5-1 and TRBJ2-7 gives the full variable domain: KAGVTQTPRYLIKTRGQQVTLSCSPISGHRSVSWYQQTPGQGLQFLFEYFSETQRNKGNFPGRFSGRQFSNSRSEMNVSTLELGDSALYLCASSSSPQGGDEQYFGPGTRLTVT.

The CDR3 loop is CASSQDLLVSGSNSPLHF. CDR3 sequence (DNA): TGCGCCAGCAGCCAAGATCTTCTTGTCTCAGGGTCTAATTCACCCCTCCACTTT. The rearrangement links TRBV4-1 to TRBJ1-6; possibly TRBD1 for D (5 bases). This CDR3 region has 18 residues. V lost 0 bases to trimming and J lost 6 bases, with 18 bases between them. Germline V CDR1 and CDR2: MGHRA, YSYEKL.

The genes are TRBV5-1 and TRBJ2-7; 8 positions match TRBD1. V lost 0 bases to trimming and J lost 3 bases; unmatched junction nucleotides: 11. Looked up from germline, CDR1 is SGHRS and CDR2 is YFSETQ. This CDR3 has 17 residues. CDR3 loop: CASSLASPGTGIYEQYF. CDR3 nucleotides: TGCGCCAGCAGCTTGGCCAGCCCCGGGACAGGAATCTACGAGCAGTACTTC. Complete variable domain (other parts from reference TRBV5-1 and TRBJ2-7): KAGVTQTPRYLIKTRGQQVTLSCSPISGHRSVSWYQQTPGQGLQFLFEYFSETQRNKGNFPGRFSGRQFSNSRSEMNVSTLELGDSALYLCASSLASPGTGIYEQYFGPGTRLTVT.

The V call is TRBV11-3, the J call TRBJ2-7, with TRBD1 identical over 7 bases. Trimming cost V 1 base and J 2 bases; bases outside gene matches: 5. This CDR3 comprises 15 residues. Germline-derived CDR1 and CDR2 are SGHNT and YENEEA. The CDR3 region is CASSLGKTGAYEQYF. The CDR3 coding sequence is TGTGCCAGCAGCTTAGGGAAAACAGGGGCCTACGAGCAGTACTTC.

The V call is TRBV4-1, the J call TRBJ2-3; D gene uncertain. V lost 0 bases, J lost 5 bases, and 3 bases lay in between. This CDR3 region has 12 residues. Looked up from germline, CDR1 is MGHRA and CDR2 is YSYEKL. The CDR3 protein is CASSQDQDTQYF. For the CDR3, the DNA is TGCGCCAGCAGCCAAGATCAAGATACGCAGTATTTT.

This clone turned up a few times. This chain connects TRBV18 to TRBJ1-6; D is unclear. The CDR3 runs to 17 residues. CDR1 is KGHSH, CDR2 LQKENI, per germline. V lost 1 base to trimming and J lost 0 bases, with 10 bases between them. The CDR3 reads CASSPRRADSYNSPLHF. CDR3 in DNA: TGTGCCAGCTCACCACGGAGGGCAGACTCCTATAATTCACCCCTCCACTTT.

Only a few counts were recorded for this clone. The V call is TRBV4-1, the J call TRBJ2-7; D is ambiguous. This CDR3 has 14 amino acids. Germline CDR1 and CDR2: MGHRA and YSYEKL. Trimming stripped 0 bases from V and 2 bases from J, with 8 bases between. In nucleotides, the CDR3 is TGCGCCAGCAGCCAAGAAAGTGGGCCCTACGAGCAGTACTTC. Its protein is CASSQESGPYEQYF.

The rearrangement uses TRBV7-9 and TRBJ2-1; 8 bases map to TRBD1. The CDR3 runs to 15 residues. The J segment lost 1 base and the V segment lost 3 bases, leaving 2 bases of the junction unmatched. Germline values: CDR1 SEHNR, CDR2 FQNEAQ (reference sequence). The CDR3 DNA reads as TGTGCCAGCAGCTTCGACAGGGGATCCTACAATGAGCAGTTCTTC. Protein sequence: CASSFDRGSYNEQFF.

The chain uses TRBV10-2 and TRBJ2-7, with 7 positions matching TRBD2. After removal of 11 bases from V and 4 bases from J, the junction contained 8 bases not matched to a gene. The CDR3 is 12 residues long. Per the germline V gene, CDR1 is WSHSY and CDR2 is SAAADI. CDR3 nucleotide sequence: TGCGCCTCCCGGGGGGAGACTTACGAGCAGTACTTC. Its translation: CASRGETYEQYF.

J is TRBJ2-5 and V is TRBV7-7; D is ambiguous. The germline gives CDR1 SSHAT, CDR2 FNYEAQ (reference sequence). The CDR3 is 13 residues long. V lost 2 bases and J lost 4, with 8 bases in between. The CDR3 DNA reads as TGTGCCAGCAGCTTACGGAGCGTAGAGACCCAGTACTTC. The encoded protein is CASSLRSVETQYF.

The genes are TRBV25-1 and TRBJ1-2; D is perhaps TRBD1 (6 bases). The length of the CDR3 is 15 residues. Per the germline V gene, CDR1 is MGHDK and CDR2 is SYGVNS. The V end was cut by 3 bases, the J end by 3 bases, with 14 bases between. CDR3 in DNA: TGTGCCAGCAGTGACCGGACAGTGCAGTACTATGGCTACACCTTC. This translates into CASSDRTVQYYGYTF.

This sequence joins TRBV24-1 and TRBJ2-3, with D tentatively TRBD2 (5 bases). The germline V gene encodes CDR1 KGHDR and CDR2 SFDVKD. This CDR3 contains 16 residues. V was trimmed by 4 bases and J by 0 bases, leaving 13 bases between them. The CDR3 coding sequence is TGTGCCACCAGTGACTCAAGGGTAGCGAGCACAGATACGCAGTATTTT. Its protein is CATSDSRVASTDTQYF.

The chain joins TRBV4-2 to TRBJ2-6; no clear D gene. Trimming stripped 0 bases from V and 4 bases from J, with 10 bases between. The germline V gene has CDR1 LGHNA and CDR2 YNFKEQ. CDR3 length equals 16 residues. This CDR3 reads CASSQDRYSGANVLTF. CDR3 bases: TGTGCCAGCAGCCAAGACAGGTACTCAGGGGCCAACGTCCTGACTTTC.

The genes are TRBV10-1 and TRBJ2-2; D is unresolved. The germline gives CDR1 WNHNN, CDR2 SYGVQD (reference sequence). The CDR3 runs to 14 residues. V was clipped by 6 bases and J by 1 base, with 9 bases between them. CDR3 residues: CASRWAENTGELFF. The CDR3 DNA reads TGCGCCAGCAGATGGGCAGAGAACACCGGGGAGCTGTTTTTT.